These 24 T cell receptor beta chains came from one sample sequenced in a study of blood T cell repertoires in COVID-19. Method: immunoSEQ multiplex PCR; TCRdb's copy keeps in-frame clones and lacks some. The table shows 350,000 to 500,000 clones, with around nine tenths occurring only once. Material for sequencing was PBMCs or T cells enriched from blood (not recorded which). The receptors derive from a woman aged 18-35 years who had been exposed to COVID-19.

This chain links TRBV29-1 with TRBJ2-3, with 7 bases lining up with TRBD1. The ends lost 0 bases at V and 2 bases at J; junction bases unmatched: 5. The CDR3 runs 15 residues. Germline loops: CDR1 SQVTM, CDR2 ANQGSEA. Here the CDR3 reads CSVEDPGTVTDTQYF. DNA for the CDR3: TGCAGCGTTGAAGATCCCGGGACAGTCACAGATACGCAGTATTTT.

This rearrangement joins TRBV5-6 to TRBJ2-7; 9 bases are a match to TRBD1. V lost 0 bases to trimming and J lost 2 bases; unmatched junction nucleotides: 0. Germline lookup yields CDR1 SGHDT and CDR2 YYEEEE. This CDR3 comprises 14 residues. CDR3 coding DNA: TGTGCCAGCAGCTTGGGGGACAGGGCCTACGAGCAGTACTTC. Its translation is CASSLGDRAYEQYF.

This clone came up once. The genes are TRBV27 and TRBJ1-1; D not resolved. Trimming stripped 5 bases from V and 0 bases from J, with 13 bases between. The CDR3 extends over 15 amino acids. The germline V gene has CDR1 MNHEY and CDR2 SMNVEV (reference sequence). The CDR3: CASSISGRMNTEAFF. CDR3 bases: TGTGCCAGCAGTATCTCTGGCAGGATGAACACTGAAGCTTTCTTT.

This clone occurred once. The chain has TRBV28 and TRBJ1-5; no definite D call. Germline CDR1 is MDHEN and CDR2 is SYDVKM. The CDR3 length is 14 residues. The germline V and J ends were trimmed by 3 bases and 6 bases, with 12 bases remaining between them. CDR3 DNA: TGTGCCAGCAGTTTGCTGCCGCGGGGTCAGCCCCAGCATTTT. It codes for CASSLLPRGQPQHF.

Only one count was recorded for this clone. The chain recombines TRBV5-8 with TRBJ2-4; a possible D gene is TRBD2 (5 bases). Deletions cut 2 bases from V and 7 bases from J, with 7 bases between. This CDR3 contains 12 residues. Looked up from germline, CDR1 is SGHTS and CDR2 is YDEGEE. As DNA, the CDR3 is TGTGCCAGCAGCTTTCCGGGGAACATTCAGTACTTC. This gives the protein CASSFPGNIQYF.

J is TRBJ2-6 and V is TRBV6-5; D might be TRBD1 (5 bases). Germline loops: CDR1 MNHEY, CDR2 SVGAGI. The V gene lost 3 bases and the J gene lost 3 bases, with 9 bases spanning the gap. This CDR3 is 15 amino acids long. The CDR3 DNA is TGTGCCAGCAGTTATCAGGGTAGTGGGGCCAACGTCCTGACTTTC. As protein: CASSYQGSGANVLTF.

The rearrangement uses TRBV5-6 and TRBJ1-1; no clear D. The ends were cut back, 3 bases at V and 5 bases at J, with 11 bases in the middle. The CDR3 has 13 amino acids. Germline values: CDR1 SGHDT, CDR2 YYEEEE. CDR3 nucleotides: TGTGCCAGCAGCTCGTGGGAGGGTACTGAAGCTTTCTTT. Its protein product is CASSSWEGTEAFF.

A word on this clone: The junction and the germline gene differ at one end; a read error may be behind it. The chain is built from TRBV15 and TRBJ1-2; the D gene is possibly TRBD1 (5 bases). This CDR3 is 15 amino acids long. Germline V gene sequence: CDR1 LNHNV, CDR2 YYDKDF (reference sequence). CDR3 sequence: CATSRDLGGNYGYTF. The CDR3, as DNA: TGTGCCACCAGCAGAGATCTGGGGGGAAACTATGGCTATACCTTC.

The genes are TRBV5-1 and TRBJ2-2; a weak D match, TRBD2 (7 bases). CDR1 and CDR2 (germline): SGHRS, YFSETQ. V was shortened by 4 bases and J by 2 bases, with 24 bases between the two germline ends. The CDR3 contains 19 residues. Written as DNA, the CDR3 is TGCGCCAGCAGCCCCGGGCGGGGGCTCGCATACCCCAACACCGGGGAGCTGTTTTTT. Protein product: CASSPGRGLAYPNTGELFF.

The rearrangement uses TRBV5-1 and TRBJ2-3, with a possible D match to TRBD2 (5 bases). This CDR3 is built from 15 residues. The V and J ends lost 4 bases and 2 bases respectively, with 14 bases between them. Germline V gives CDR1 SGHRS, CDR2 YFSETQ. The CDR3 sequence is CASSRLGGSTDTQYF. The CDR3 nucleotides are TGCGCCAGCAGCCGGCTGGGCGGGTCCACAGATACGCAGTATTTT.

The V gene is TRBV15, the J gene TRBJ2-3, with D uncertain. The CDR3 spans 14 residues. The V gene's germline CDR1 is LNHNV and CDR2 YYDKDF (reference sequence). V was trimmed by 0 bases and J by 1 base, leaving 5 bases between them. The CDR3 region has the DNA TGTGCCACCAGCAGAGAAACGGGCACAGATACGCAGTATTTT. Protein: CATSRETGTDTQYF.

The V gene is TRBV5-4, the J gene TRBJ2-5, with TRBD2 identical over 12 bases. The CDR3 totals 15 residues. V trimming: 5 bases; J trimming: 5 bases; junction bases outside the gene matches: 7. Germline values: CDR1 SGHNT, CDR2 YYREEE (reference sequence). The DNA of the CDR3 is TGTGCCAGCAGATCTAGCGGGGGGGCAGACGAGACCCAGTACTTC. This sequence encodes CASRSSGGADETQYF.

The chain has TRBV6-5 and TRBJ1-2, with 10 bases aligning to TRBD1. Germline CDR1 and CDR2: MNHEY and SVGAGI. The CDR3 is 15 residues long. The trim removed 11 bases at V and 8 bases at J, leaving 17 bases unmatched. The CDR3 DNA reads as TGTGCCTCCGACCCGACAGGGGGCGCAGGGTCCGGCTACACCTTC. Its translation is CASDPTGGAGSGYTF.

Points on this clone: This CDR3 is also generated by other DNA sequences in the sample. This chain joins TRBV28 and TRBJ2-5; no reliable D call. The CDR3 is 12 residues long. Germline CDR1 and CDR2: MDHEN and SYDVKM. V was trimmed by 4 bases and J by 4 bases, leaving 7 bases between them. CDR3 DNA: TGTGCCAGCAGTTCCGGTACAGAGACCCAGTACTTC. This sequence encodes CASSSGTETQYF. The variable domain in full, with the rest retrieved from reference TRBV28 and TRBJ2-5, is DVKVTQSSRYLVKRTGEKVFLECVQDMDHENMFWYRQDPGLGLRLIYFSYDVKMKEKGDIPEGYSVSREKKERFSLILESASTNQTSMYLCASSSGTETQYFGPGTRLLVL.

The V and J genes are TRBV14 and TRBJ2-1; TRBD1 matches 8 bases. Germline CDR1 SGHDN, CDR2 FVKESK. The CDR3 consists of 17 residues. Germline trimming cut 1 base from V and 4 bases from J; bases unmatched to any gene: 9. The CDR3 DNA sequence: TGTGCCAGCAGCCAAGGTGTCCGACAGGGGTATTACAATGAGCAGTTCTTC. Encoded protein: CASSQGVRQGYYNEQFF.

The V gene is TRBV7-9, the J gene TRBJ2-1; 9 bases line up with TRBD2. This CDR3 is built from 18 residues. The junction had 17 bases not matched to a gene; V was cut back by 6 bases and J by 5 bases. The germline gives CDR1 SEHNR, CDR2 FQNEAQ (reference sequence). The CDR3 sequence is CASRRRPLLAGHNNEQFF. As DNA, the CDR3 is TGTGCCAGCAGACGAAGACCCTTACTAGCGGGCCATAACAATGAGCAGTTCTTC.

This clone was observed a single time. This chain connects TRBV19 to TRBJ1-5; the D gene is possibly TRBD1 (5 bases). The V gene's germline CDR1 is LNHDA and CDR2 SQIVND (reference sequence). The V and J ends lost 3 bases and 1 base respectively, with 10 bases between them. The CDR3 has 15 residues. The CDR3 loop reads CASSMVRQSNQPQHF. The CDR3 DNA reads TGTGCCAGTAGTATGGTCCGACAGAGCAATCAGCCCCAGCATTTT. Filled out from reference TRBV19 and TRBJ1-5, the complete variable domain reads DGGITQSPKYLFRKEGQNVTLSCEQNLNHDAMYWYRQDPGQGLRLIYYSQIVNDFQKGDIAEGYSVSREKKESFPLTVTSAQKNPTAFYLCASSMVRQSNQPQHFGDGTRLSIL.

V gene TRBV28 combines with J gene TRBJ1-6, with TRBD1 identical over 9 bases. The CDR3 covers 16 residues. From germline, CDR1 is MDHEN and CDR2 SYDVKM. Trimming cost V 6 bases and J 0 bases; bases outside gene matches: 3. In DNA, the CDR3 is TGTGCCAGCAGGGACAGGGGTACCTCCTATAATTCACCCCTCCACTTT. Translated, it gives CASRDRGTSYNSPLHF.

The chain recombines TRBV5-1 with TRBJ2-2; 13 nucleotides agree with TRBD2. This CDR3 is built from 19 residues. V trimming: 1 base; J trimming: 0 bases; junction bases outside the gene matches: 6. The germline CDR1 and CDR2 sequences are SGHRS and YFSETQ. The CDR3 sequence is CASSLLLAGGPPNTGELFF. The CDR3 DNA sequence: TGCGCCAGCAGCTTGTTACTAGCGGGGGGGCCCCCGAACACCGGGGAGCTGTTTTTT.

V usage is TRBV18 and J usage is TRBJ2-1, with 11 bases identical to TRBD2. The V gene end was trimmed by 4 bases and the J gene end by 6 bases; junction bases not matched to a gene: 5. Per the germline V gene, CDR1 is KGHSH and CDR2 is LQKENI. The CDR3 is 15 residues long. CDR3 nucleotide sequence: TGTGCCAGCTCACGCCTAGCGGGAGGCTCCAATGAGCAGTTCTTC. Translating gives CASSRLAGGSNEQFF.

This clone has only one observation. The chain couples TRBV5-4 to TRBJ1-3, with a tentative D call TRBD1 (6 bases). The CDR3 sequence is 14 residues long. V was clipped by 4 bases and J by 2 bases, with 10 bases between them. Germline-derived CDR1 and CDR2 are SGHNT and YYREEE (reference sequence). The CDR3, as DNA: TGTGCCAGCAGCCAACAGGGACCTGGAAACACCATATATTTT. It codes for CASSQQGPGNTIYF.

The chain joins TRBV7-6 to TRBJ1-2; tentatively, D is TRBD1 (5 bases). Germline V gene data show CDR1 as SGHVS and CDR2 as FNYEAQ. Between the trimmed V and J ends, which lost 5 bases and 6 bases, there was a span of 16 bases. This CDR3 region has 14 residues. The CDR3 is CASSQTDSYHGYTF. The CDR3 nucleotides are TGTGCCAGCAGCCAAACCGACAGCTACCATGGCTACACCTTC.

The chain has TRBV4-3 and TRBJ1-1; 11 nucleotides agree with TRBD1. CDR3 length: 13 amino acids. Per germline, CDR1 LGHNA and CDR2 YSLEER. The V gene end was trimmed by 4 bases and the J gene end by 11 bases; junction bases not matched to a gene: 6. The chain's CDR3 is CASSRGQGEAAFF. In DNA form, the CDR3 reads TGCGCCAGCAGCCGGGGACAGGGGGAGGCCGCTTTCTTT.

The V call is TRBV7-9, the J call TRBJ2-1; TRBD2 might be the D (6 bases). Germline CDR1 is SEHNR and CDR2 is FQNEAQ (reference sequence). V lost 5 bases to trimming and J lost 0 bases, with 14 bases between them. CDR3 length: 16 residues. The CDR3, as DNA: TGTGCCAGCAGCCCCAATCCCGGGAGCTCCTACAATGAGCAGTTCTTC. It codes for CASSPNPGSSYNEQFF. Full variable domain (outside the CDR3, taken from reference TRBV7-9 and TRBJ2-1): DTGVSQNPRHKITKRGQNVTFRCDPISEHNRLYWYRQTLGQGPEFLTYFQNEAQLEKSRLLSDRFSAERPKGSFSTLEIQRTEQGDSAMYLCASSPNPGSSYNEQFFGPGTRLTVL.